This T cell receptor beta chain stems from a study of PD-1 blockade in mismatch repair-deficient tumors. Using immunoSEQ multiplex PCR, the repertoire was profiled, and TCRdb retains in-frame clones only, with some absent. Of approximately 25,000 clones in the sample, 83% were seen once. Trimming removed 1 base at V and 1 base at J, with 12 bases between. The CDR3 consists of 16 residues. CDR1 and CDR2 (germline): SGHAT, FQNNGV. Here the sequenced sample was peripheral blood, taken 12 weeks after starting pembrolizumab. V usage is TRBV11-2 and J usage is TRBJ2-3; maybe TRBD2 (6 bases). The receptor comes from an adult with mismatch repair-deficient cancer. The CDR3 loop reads CASSLGLVFRTDTQYF. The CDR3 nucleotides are TGTGCCAGCAGCTTAGGACTAGTCTTCCGCACAGATACGCAGTATTTT.